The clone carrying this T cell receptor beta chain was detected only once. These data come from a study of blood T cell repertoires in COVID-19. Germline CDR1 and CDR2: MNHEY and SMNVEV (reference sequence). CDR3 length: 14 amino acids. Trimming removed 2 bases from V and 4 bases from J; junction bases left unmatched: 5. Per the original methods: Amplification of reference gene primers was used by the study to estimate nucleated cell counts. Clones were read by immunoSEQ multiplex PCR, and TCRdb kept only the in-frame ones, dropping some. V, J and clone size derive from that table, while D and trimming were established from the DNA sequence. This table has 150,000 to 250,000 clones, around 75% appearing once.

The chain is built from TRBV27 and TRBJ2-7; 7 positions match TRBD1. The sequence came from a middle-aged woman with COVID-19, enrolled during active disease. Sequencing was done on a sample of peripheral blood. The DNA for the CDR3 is TGTGCCAGCAGTTTAGACAGGGTGGCGTACGAGCAGTACTTC. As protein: CASSLDRVAYEQYF.